The clone carrying this T cell receptor (beta chain) has a count of ten or more. Its target is unknown. The making of cDNA relied on 5'RACE with 10-nucleotide random UMIs. From the 5' RACE reads, TCRdb called clonotypes with MiXCR, one entry per CDR3 protein. Of tens of thousands of distinct CDR3 sequences listed, 12% are singletons. The data belong to a study of neurological immune-mediated disorders. Study-wide results and limits: Expanded clones shared no identical CDR3 amino acid sequences across subjects, which suggested private TCR-beta repertoires in all groups.

Between the trimmed V and J ends, which lost 1 base and 0 bases, there was a span of 7 bases. This CDR3 region has 15 residues. Germline values: CDR1 SGHRS, CDR2 YFSETQ. This receptor was identified in a woman aged 55-70 years with HTLV-1-associated myelopathy (HAM/TSP). The chain recombines TRBV5-1 with TRBJ2-2; D is ambiguous. What was sequenced was PBMCs. The CDR3 DNA sequence: TGCGCCAGCAGCTTGTTCCTAGCGAACACCGGGGAGCTGTTTTTT. As protein: CASSLFLANTGELFF.